This T cell receptor beta chain stems from a study of blood T cell repertoires in COVID-19. Study-wide context: Acute-phase and convalescent COVID-19 samples originated in the United States, Italy and Spain.

In the original workflow: The assay estimated nucleated cells by amplifying reference gene primers. Produced via immunoSEQ multiplex PCR; TCRdb's table is partial and in-frame only. The DNA gave D and trimming, while V, J and clone size come from that table. The table shows 59,000 or so clones, with 82% occurring only once. The germline gives CDR1 LNHDA, CDR2 SQIVND (reference sequence). V was pared by 7 bases and J by 5 bases, with 11 bases of the junction left unmatched. CDR3 length: 18 residues. This TCR came from a human donor in a cohort sampled during active COVID-19. V gene TRBV19 combines with J gene TRBJ2-2; 15 bases align to TRBD2. Sequencing was done on a sample of peripheral blood. CDR3 loop: CASNLPGLAGGGTGELFF. DNA for the CDR3: TGTGCCAGTAACCTCCCGGGACTAGCGGGGGGAGGGACCGGGGAGCTGTTTTTT.